This is a list of T cell receptor beta chains from one sample in a study of cytomegalovirus exposure and HLA in healthy donors. The assay was immunoSEQ multiplex PCR, and TCRdb's table has in-frame clones only and misses some. Of 100,000 to 150,000 clones in the sample, around 76% were seen once. The sequenced sample was PBMCs. The receptors shown here come from a male donor in good health and CMV-seronegative. The CDR3 runs from the conserved cysteine through the conserved F or W. D genes are given only for firm matches. For some rows the clone size is stated as once, few or many, or as a class when expanded; others skip it.

size | J | V | D | CDR3 | DNA
. | TRBJ1-3 | TRBV7-9 | TRBD1 | CASSPLFGTGPSGAIYF | TGTGCCAGCAGCCCCCTATTTGGGACAGGGCCATCCGGCGCCATATATTTT
. | TRBJ2-1 | TRBV29-1 | TRBD2 | CSVERTSSAEQFF | TGCAGCGTGGAGCGGACTAGCTCGGCTGAGCAGTTCTTC
. | TRBJ2-1 | TRBV7-9 | . | CASSLAGSYNEQFF | TGTGCCAGCAGCTTAGCCGGCTCCTACAATGAGCAGTTCTTC
. | TRBJ2-3 | TRBV5-8 | . | CASSLFGSFTDTQYF | TGTGCCAGCAGCTTGTTCGGTAGCTTCACAGATACGCAGTATTTT
few | TRBJ1-2 | TRBV5-6 | TRBD1 | CASSKSTGADGYTF | TGTGCCAGCAGCAAGTCGACAGGGGCGGATGGCTACACCTTC
. | TRBJ1-6 | TRBV4-3 | . | CASSQVRGTISPLHF | TGCGCCAGCAGCCAGGTCAGAGGCACCATTTCACCCCTCCACTTT
. | TRBJ1-1 | TRBV5-4 | . | CASSLARGGNTEAFF | TGTGCCAGCAGCTTGGCTCGGGGAGGGAACACTGAAGCTTTCTTT
. | TRBJ2-5 | TRBV5-1 | TRBD2 | CASSLYSGGFETQYF | TGCGCCAGCAGCTTGTATAGCGGGGGGTTTGAGACCCAGTACTTC
. | TRBJ1-6 | TRBV7-9 | TRBD1 | CASSGGGGTDGSPLHF | TGTGCCAGCAGCGGCGGTGGAGGGACAGACGGTTCACCCCTCCACTTT
. | TRBJ1-2 | TRBV28 | TRBD1 | CASSLPGQGGYGYTF | TGTGCCAGCAGTTTACCGGGACAGGGGGGGTATGGCTACACCTTC
once | TRBJ2-2 | TRBV29-1 | TRBD1 | CSVGWTGGTGELFF | TGCAGCGTTGGGTGGACAGGGGGAACCGGGGAGCTGTTTTTT
. | TRBJ1-1 | TRBV18 | . | CASSLFPAGSNAEAFF | TGTGCCAGCTCCCTTTTCCCTGCAGGATCGAACGCTGAAGCTTTCTTT
. | TRBJ1-4 | TRBV7-2 | TRBD1 | CASSKDRGPNEKLFF | TGTGCCAGCAGCAAGGACAGGGGGCCTAATGAAAAACTGTTTTTT
once | TRBJ1-4 | TRBV6-5 | TRBD1 | CASSRGTAGVLFF | TGTGCCAGCAGTAGAGGGACAGCAGGGGTACTGTTTTTT
few | TRBJ1-1 | TRBV10-3 | TRBD1 | CAIMARTGGDMNTEAFF | TGTGCCATCATGGCCCGGACAGGGGGAGACATGAACACTGAAGCTTTCTTT
. | TRBJ1-1 | TRBV29-1 | TRBD1 | CSVEVGTGSQAFF | TGCAGCGTTGAAGTGGGGACAGGGTCTCAAGCTTTCTTT
. | TRBJ2-3 | TRBV7-2 | TRBD2 | CASSLSGLAGGEADTQYF | TGTGCCAGCAGCCTCTCCGGACTAGCGGGAGGGGAGGCAGATACGCAGTATTTT
few | TRBJ2-3 | TRBV28 | . | CASTKTTGIGTDTQYF | TGTGCCAGCACTAAAACCACAGGGATTGGCACAGATACGCAGTATTTT
. | TRBJ1-4 | TRBV4-3 | . | CASSQDPAVRGEKLFF | TGCGCCAGCAGCCAAGATCCGGCGGTCCGGGGTGAAAAACTGTTTTTT
. | TRBJ1-5 | TRBV10-3 | TRBD1 | CAIRQGAEQPQHF | TGTGCCATCAGGCAGGGGGCCGAGCAGCCCCAGCATTTT
. | TRBJ1-5 | TRBV28 | . | CASSLMGGQPQHF | TGTGCCAGCAGTTTGATGGGAGGTCAGCCCCAGCATTTT
few | TRBJ2-7 | TRBV11-2 | . | CASSQEARDLYEQYF | TGTGCCAGCAGTCAAGAGGCTAGAGACCTTTACGAGCAGTACTTC
. | TRBJ2-7 | TRBV28 | TRBD2 | CATASGTSGSVYEQYF | TGTGCCACCGCCAGCGGGACTAGCGGGAGTGTCTACGAGCAGTACTTC
. | TRBJ1-2 | TRBV18 | . | CASSPSEGHYGYTF | TGTGCCAGCTCACCATCGGAGGGGCACTATGGCTACACCTTC
. | TRBJ1-5 | TRBV4-2 | TRBD1 | CASSQEKLGTGQGQPQHF | TGTGCCAGCAGCCAAGAGAAACTTGGGACAGGGCAAGGTCAGCCCCAGCATTTT
few | TRBJ1-5 | TRBV6-6 | TRBD1 | CASSPPGTVNQPQHF | TGTGCCAGCAGTCCCCCGGGGACAGTGAATCAGCCCCAGCATTTT
few | TRBJ1-1 | TRBV7-3 | . | CASSLAQGNTEAFF | TGTGCCAGCAGCTTAGCTCAGGGGAACACTGAAGCTTTCTTT
. | TRBJ2-5 | TRBV2 | TRBD1 | CASRSGTGWETQYF | TGTGCCAGCAGGTCCGGGACAGGGTGGGAGACCCAGTACTTC
. | TRBJ2-1 | TRBV5-4 | TRBD2 | CASSLEWGGYNEQFF | TGTGCCAGCAGCTTGGAGTGGGGGGGTTACAATGAGCAGTTCTTC
. | TRBJ2-7 | TRBV5-1 | . | CASSEGHYYEQYF | TGCGCCAGCAGCGAGGGACACTACTACGAGCAGTACTTC
. | TRBJ1-6 | TRBV7-2 | . | CASSLARGAISPLHF | TGTGCCAGCAGCTTAGCGCGGGGGGCTATTTCACCCCTCCACTTT
. | TRBJ1-1 | TRBV19 | TRBD1 | CASSIPATGDWDTEAFF | TGTGCCAGTAGTATACCCGCGACAGGGGACTGGGACACTGAAGCTTTCTTT
once | TRBJ2-7 | TRBV19 | TRBD2 | CASSLRGGTTYEQYF | TGTGCCAGTAGCCTTCGGGGGGGCACAACCTACGAGCAGTACTTC
few | TRBJ1-3 | TRBV6-6 | . | CASSSQTGGNTIYF | TGTGCCAGCAGTTCCCAGACAGGTGGAAACACCATATATTTT
. | TRBJ2-1 | TRBV18 | . | CASSAAGGLEQFF | TGTGCCAGCTCCGCAGCAGGGGGGCTTGAGCAGTTCTTC
few | TRBJ2-1 | TRBV19 | TRBD1 | CASSMDRGVEQFF | TGTGCCAGTAGTATGGACAGGGGGGTGGAGCAGTTCTTC
. | TRBJ2-3 | TRBV4-3 | TRBD2 | CASSQGTSGRGSTDTQYF | TGCGCCAGCAGCCAAGGGACTAGCGGGAGGGGCAGCACAGATACGCAGTATTTT
. | TRBJ2-1 | TRBV7-7 | TRBD1 | CASSLRGGYEQFF | TGTGCTAGCAGCTTAAGAGGGGGCTATGAGCAGTTCTTC
. | TRBJ1-2 | TRBV7-2 | . | CASTPREIYGYTF | TGTGCCAGCACCCCCCGAGAGATCTATGGCTACACCTTC
. | TRBJ2-3 | TRBV5-6 | . | CASLRVGLTDTQYF | TGTGCCAGCCTGCGGGTCGGCCTCACAGATACGCAGTATTTT
few | TRBJ2-7 | TRBV6-4 | TRBD2 | CASSDLGGVGEQYF | TGTGCCAGCAGTGACCTGGGAGGGGTGGGCGAGCAGTACTTC